This T cell receptor (beta chain) was found in a study of blood T cell repertoires in COVID-19. Study-level information: T cells, B-cell-depleted T cells, or PBMCs provided the cDNA or gDNA that served as material.

V lost 2 bases to trimming and J lost 8 bases; unmatched junction nucleotides: 8. The CDR3 has 15 amino acids. Germline CDR1 KGHSH, CDR2 LQKENI. Clones were read by immunoSEQ multiplex PCR, and TCRdb kept only the in-frame ones, dropping some. The table lists 150,000 to 200,000 clones, about 81% of them singletons. The sequence was obtained from an elderly woman with COVID-19, enrolled during active disease. The chain has TRBV18 and TRBJ1-4; 7 bases are a match to TRBD1. Sequencing was carried out using peripheral blood. CDR3 DNA sequence: TGTGCCAGCTCACCATTCCGGGACAGAAGGGAAAAACTGTTTTTT. Protein product: CASSPFRDRREKLFF.